What follows are 7 T cell receptor beta chains derived from one specimen sequenced in a study of OX40 agonist ivuxolimab in advanced cancers. Method: immunoSEQ multiplex PCR; TCRdb's copy keeps in-frame clones and lacks some. The sample carries around 68,000 clones, roughly 85% recorded once. This sample comprised CD4+ or CD8+ T cells sorted from blood, obtained in a trial of the OX40 agonist ivuxolimab. The receptors originated from an adult with an advanced solid tumor such as melanoma, head and neck, liver or kidney cancer.

This chain links TRBV6-6 with TRBJ2-3, with 12 positions matching TRBD2. Trimming at V came to 7 bases and at J to 7 bases, leaving 6 bases not matched to a gene. CDR3 length: 14 residues. The germline V gene has CDR1 MNHNY and CDR2 SVGAGI (reference sequence). The DNA for the CDR3 is TGTGCCAGCAAGGCTAGCGGGAGGGTGAATACGCAGTATTTT. Protein: CASKASGRVNTQYF.

CDR3 nucleotides: TGTGCCAGCAGCGTAGATTTCACCCGAGTAGCGGGGAACACCGGGGAGCTGTTTTTT. It yields the protein CASSVDFTRVAGNTGELFF. The chain links TRBV9 to TRBJ2-2; 7 positions match TRBD2. With V trimmed by 0 bases and J by 1 base, 12 bases remained unmatched. Germline-derived CDR1 and CDR2 are SGDLS and YYNGEE. The CDR3 contains 19 residues. Supplemented by reference TRBV9 and TRBJ2-2, the full variable domain reads DSGVTQTPKHLITATGQRVTLRCSPRSGDLSVYWYQQSLDQGLQFLIQYYNGEERAKGNILERFSAQQFPDLHSELNLSSLELGDSALYFCASSVDFTRVAGNTGELFFGEGSRLTVL.

This clone turned up a few times. The chain links TRBV5-1 to TRBJ2-5; 10 bases are a match to TRBD2. CDR3 length: 15 residues. J lost 5 bases, V lost 6 bases, and 10 bases had no gene match. The germline V gene encodes CDR1 SGHRS and CDR2 YFSETQ. CDR3: CASKRGQAGGETQYF. As DNA, the CDR3 is TGCGCCAGCAAACGGGGTCAAGCGGGAGGGGAGACCCAGTACTTC. Based on the CDR3 plus reference TRBV5-1 and TRBJ2-5, the full variable domain is KAGVTQTPRYLIKTRGQQVTLSCSPISGHRSVSWYQQTPGQGLQFLFEYFSETQRNKGNFPGRFSGRQFSNSRSEMNVSTLELGDSALYLCASKRGQAGGETQYFGPGTRLLVL.

This chain connects TRBV5-4 to TRBJ1-5; D not certain. The germline gives CDR1 SGHNT, CDR2 YYREEE (reference sequence). V dropped 4 bases and J dropped 7 bases, with 9 bases sitting between them. The CDR3 is 12 residues long. Here the CDR3 DNA reads TGTGCCAGCAGCAACCTTGGGCAGCCCCAGCATTTT. The encoded protein is CASSNLGQPQHF.

The genes are TRBV6-1 and TRBJ2-2; 10 nucleotides match TRBD2. The CDR3 has 16 amino acids. Trimming at V came to 4 bases and at J to 4 bases, leaving 6 bases not matched to a gene. Looked up from germline, CDR1 is MNHNS and CDR2 is SASEGT. The CDR3: CASSGAGGPVTGELFF. The CDR3, as DNA: TGTGCCAGCAGTGGAGCGGGAGGGCCGGTCACCGGGGAGCTGTTTTTT.

This clone was found once. The J gene is TRBJ2-5, the V gene TRBV6-6, with 8 bases that match TRBD2. The CDR3 is 15 amino acids. Germline V gene sequence: CDR1 MNHNY, CDR2 SVGAGI (reference sequence). Trimming removed 4 bases from V and 1 base from J; junction bases left unmatched: 5. CDR3 in amino acids: CASSFAGTSQETQYF. The CDR3 nucleotides read TGTGCCAGCAGTTTTGCCGGGACTAGCCAAGAGACCCAGTACTTC.

In this sample, this clone turned up a few times. V usage is TRBV6-5 and J usage is TRBJ2-7, with a possible D match to TRBD1 (6 bases). The CDR3 totals 14 residues. V was trimmed by 2 bases and J by 2 bases, leaving 10 bases between them. Germline loops: CDR1 MNHEY, CDR2 SVGAGI. CDR3 sequence reads: CASSYEQGTYEQYF. CDR3 DNA sequence: TGTGCCAGCAGTTACGAACAGGGTACCTACGAGCAGTACTTC.